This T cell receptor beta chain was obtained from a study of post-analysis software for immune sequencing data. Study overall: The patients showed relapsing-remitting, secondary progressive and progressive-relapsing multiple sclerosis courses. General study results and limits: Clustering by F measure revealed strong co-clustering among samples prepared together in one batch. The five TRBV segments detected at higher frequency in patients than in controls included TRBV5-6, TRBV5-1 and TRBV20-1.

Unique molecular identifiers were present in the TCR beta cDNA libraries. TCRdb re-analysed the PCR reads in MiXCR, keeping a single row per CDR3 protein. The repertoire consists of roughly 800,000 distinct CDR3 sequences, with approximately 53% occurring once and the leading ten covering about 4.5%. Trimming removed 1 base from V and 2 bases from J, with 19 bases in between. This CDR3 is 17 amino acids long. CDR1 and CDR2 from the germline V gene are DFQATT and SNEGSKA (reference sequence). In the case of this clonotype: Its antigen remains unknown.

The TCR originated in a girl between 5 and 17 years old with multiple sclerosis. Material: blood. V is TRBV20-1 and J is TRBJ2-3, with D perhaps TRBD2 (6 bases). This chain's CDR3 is CSARGFDSGTYTDTQYF. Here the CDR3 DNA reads TGCAGTGCTAGAGGTTTTGATAGCGGAACATACACAGATACGCAGTATTTT.